Below are 21 T cell receptor beta chains sequenced from a single sample in a study of beta chain features in type 1 diabetes (dated by TCRdb to 2016 to 2019). Library generation was performed with the immunoSEQ multiplex PCR assay. All of the isolated RNA was reverse transcribed with the High Capacity cDNA Reverse Transcription Kit, so expressed TCRB transcripts were sequenced. TCRdb limited this immuneACCESS table to in-frame rearrangements with V and J called. A share of clones is missing; checked studies link under half to unresolved V genes, and the rest is unexplained. The table for this sample lists approximately 90,000 clones; 25% to 35% of them were counted only once. The ten largest account for 0.35% to 0.45% of the sample. The source material was stem cell memory CD4+ T cells from blood. The cell subset or site label of this sample denotes: stem cell-like memory CD4+ T cells. The receptors come from a woman between 18 and 29 years old in good health.

The table lists this clone with a few counts. The V call is TRBV11-2, the J call TRBJ2-1; D is possibly TRBD1 (7 bases). The germline CDR1 and CDR2 sequences are SGHAT and FQNNGV. The CDR3 length is 14 residues. Trimming stripped 2 bases from V and 4 bases from J, with 9 bases between. CDR3 nucleotides: TGTGCCAGCAGCTTACAGGGGGGATACAATGAGCAGTTCTTC. Encoded protein: CASSLQGGYNEQFF.

This clone was counted only a few times. The rearrangement links TRBV5-1 to TRBJ1-2; possible D gene TRBD1, 5 bases. Germline V gene sequence: CDR1 SGHRS, CDR2 YFSETQ. The CDR3 spans 12 residues. Trimming stripped 7 bases from V and 2 bases from J, with 9 bases between. Written as DNA, the CDR3 is TGCGCCAGCGGCGGGGCCAACTATGGCTACACCTTC. It codes for CASGGANYGYTF.

This clone was recorded a few times. The V gene is TRBV7-9, the J gene TRBJ2-5, with 7 positions matching TRBD1. The CDR3 extends over 14 amino acids. The V gene end was trimmed by 3 bases and the J gene end by 7 bases; junction bases not matched to a gene: 8. Germline values: CDR1 SEHNR, CDR2 FQNEAQ (reference sequence). CDR3 sequence: CASSLSDRKGTQYF. CDR3 DNA sequence: TGTGCCAGCAGCTTGTCGGACAGGAAAGGGACCCAGTACTTC.

The chain combines TRBV5-1 with TRBJ2-5; the match to TRBD1 covers 11 bases. Germline V lookup: CDR1 SGHRS, CDR2 YFSETQ. This CDR3 is built from 16 residues. V shed 2 bases and J 1 base; nucleotides not matched to a gene: 4. CDR3 protein: CASSFSGTGGQETQYF. DNA of the CDR3: TGCGCCAGCAGCTTCTCCGGGACAGGGGGCCAAGAGACCCAGTACTTC. Together with reference TRBV5-1 and TRBJ2-5, the CDR3 gives the full variable domain: KAGVTQTPRYLIKTRGQQVTLSCSPISGHRSVSWYQQTPGQGLQFLFEYFSETQRNKGNFPGRFSGRQFSNSRSEMNVSTLELGDSALYLCASSFSGTGGQETQYFGPGTRLLVL.

The chain joins TRBV6-5 to TRBJ2-3; D is ambiguous. CDR3 length equals 16 residues. Looked up from germline, CDR1 is MNHEY and CDR2 is SVGAGI. Trimming removed 1 base at V and 2 bases at J, with 13 bases between. The CDR3 loop is CASSYFADSPTDTQYF. The CDR3 DNA sequence: TGTGCCAGCAGTTACTTTGCGGATTCGCCCACAGATACGCAGTATTTT.

This clone was seen a handful of times. The junction differs from germline at one of its ends, possibly a read error. The V call is TRBV7-9, the J call TRBJ1-5; D ambiguous. The germline gives CDR1 SEHNR, CDR2 FQNEAQ (reference sequence). The CDR3 loop spans 13 amino acids. This CDR3 is CAGSQTGNQPQHF. CDR3 bases: TGTGCCGGCAGCCAAACGGGAAATCAGCCCCAGCATTTT.

This chain links TRBV14 with TRBJ2-5, with 7 bases that match TRBD1. The end of the DNA aligns better with TRBJ2-7, so the J call may be wrong. The CDR3 is 13 amino acids. Germline CDR1 and CDR2: SGHDN and FVKESK. This chain's CDR3 is CASSRDRIDEQYF. CDR3 sequence (DNA): TGTGCCAGCAGCCGGGACAGAATCGACGAGCAGTACTTC.

The V gene is TRBV19, the J gene TRBJ2-1; D unresolved. The CDR3 runs to 13 residues. V was shortened by 5 bases and J by 5 bases, with 10 bases between the two germline ends. The germline V gene encodes CDR1 LNHDA and CDR2 SQIVND (reference sequence). In nucleotides, the CDR3 is TGTGCCAGTAGTGTCCCTGGGCACAATGAGCAGTTCTTC. Translation gives CASSVPGHNEQFF.

This clone was seen a few times. The chain combines TRBV4-3 with TRBJ2-1; 9 bases map to TRBD1. This CDR3 region has 16 residues. Trimming removed 5 bases from V and 5 bases from J; junction bases left unmatched: 10. Germline assignment: CDR1 LGHNA and CDR2 YSLEER. This CDR3 is CASSARWDRVNNEQFF. Here the CDR3 DNA reads TGCGCCAGCAGCGCAAGATGGGACAGGGTTAACAATGAGCAGTTCTTC.

The rearrangement uses TRBV7-3 and TRBJ1-5; D may be TRBD1 (5 bases). Germline CDR1 SGHTA, CDR2 FQGTGA. The germline V and J ends were trimmed by 0 bases and 7 bases, with 13 bases remaining between them. The CDR3 consists of 15 residues. The chain's CDR3 is CASSLTGGAGQPQHF. CDR3 DNA: TGTGCCAGCAGCTTAACCGGAGGGGCCGGGCAGCCCCAGCATTTT.

In its sample, this clone was seen a few times. The chain is built from TRBV18 and TRBJ2-7; D might be TRBD2 (6 bases). The CDR3 is made up of 14 amino acids. Germline-derived CDR1 and CDR2 are KGHSH and LQKENI. V shed 5 bases and J shed 1 base, with 12 bases lying between them. The CDR3 coding sequence is TGTGCCAGCTCATCCGGGACTGGGTCCTACGAGCAGTACTTC. Translation gives CASSSGTGSYEQYF.

This chain links TRBV2 with TRBJ2-6, with D possibly being TRBD1 (6 bases). Trimming removed 4 bases from V and 0 bases from J, with 10 bases in between. This CDR3 region has 16 residues. Per the germline V gene, CDR1 is SNHLY and CDR2 is FYNNEI. The CDR3 coding sequence is TGTGCCAGCAGTGCCCAGGGGTTCTCTGGGGCCAACGTCCTGACTTTC. Amino acid sequence: CASSAQGFSGANVLTF.

This chain connects TRBV7-9 to TRBJ1-1; TRBD1 matches 7 bases. Germline V lookup: CDR1 SEHNR, CDR2 FQNEAQ (reference sequence). The junction had 4 bases not matched to a gene; V was cut back by 1 base and J by 8 bases. This CDR3 has 13 residues. The CDR3 bases are TGTGCCAGCAGCTTAGACAGGGGAGGCGAAGCTTTCTTT. Amino acids: CASSLDRGGEAFF.

This chain uses TRBV5-1 with TRBJ2-1, with 10 bases identical to TRBD2. The V and J ends lost 0 bases and 6 bases, in that order; junction bases with no gene match: 12. Germline CDR1 SGHRS, CDR2 YFSETQ. The CDR3 loop spans 18 amino acids. For the CDR3, the DNA is TGCGCCAGCAGCTTGGGGACTAGCGGAGACCCTCTTATCAATGAGCAGTTCTTC. It yields the protein CASSLGTSGDPLINEQFF. Full variable domain (remainder filled in from reference TRBV5-1 and TRBJ2-1): KAGVTQTPRYLIKTRGQQVTLSCSPISGHRSVSWYQQTPGQGLQFLFEYFSETQRNKGNFPGRFSGRQFSNSRSEMNVSTLELGDSALYLCASSLGTSGDPLINEQFFGPGTRLTVL.

The chain links TRBV4-2 to TRBJ1-2; 7 bases are a match to TRBD1. This CDR3 is built from 15 residues. Germline V lookup: CDR1 LGHNA, CDR2 YNFKEQ. With V trimmed by 1 base and J by 2 bases, 4 bases remained unmatched. CDR3 residues: CASSQGTGGNYGYTF. In DNA, the CDR3 is TGTGCCAGCAGCCAAGGGACAGGAGGCAACTATGGCTACACCTTC.

V and J are TRBV2 and TRBJ1-3; TRBD1 aligns across 8 bases. This CDR3 is built from 15 residues. Germline V gene sequence: CDR1 SNHLY, CDR2 FYNNEI. J lost 0 bases, V lost 2 bases, and 0 bases had no gene match. The CDR3 DNA is TGTGCCAGCAGTGAACAGGGGGCCTCTGGAAACACCATATATTTT. Its protein product is CASSEQGASGNTIYF.

V gene TRBV2 combines with J gene TRBJ1-5; 7 nucleotides line up with TRBD1. This CDR3 is 14 amino acids long. Germline loops: CDR1 SNHLY, CDR2 FYNNEI. V lost 6 bases, J lost 2 bases, and 4 bases stayed unmatched. The CDR3 region has the DNA TGTGCCAGCAGCCGACAGGGTGGCAATCAGCCCCAGCATTTT. It encodes CASSRQGGNQPQHF.

This chain uses TRBV5-1 with TRBJ1-5; D is perhaps TRBD1 (6 bases). Germline-derived CDR1 and CDR2 are SGHRS and YFSETQ. The V end lost 5 bases, the J end lost 5 bases, and 14 bases lay between the germline ends. The CDR3 has 14 amino acids. CDR3 sequence (DNA): TGCGCCAGCAGGGTTTCATCAGGGGATCAGCCCCAGCATTTT. It is translated as CASRVSSGDQPQHF. Full variable domain (missing parts from reference TRBV5-1 and TRBJ1-5): KAGVTQTPRYLIKTRGQQVTLSCSPISGHRSVSWYQQTPGQGLQFLFEYFSETQRNKGNFPGRFSGRQFSNSRSEMNVSTLELGDSALYLCASRVSSGDQPQHFGDGTRLSIL.

The rearrangement links TRBV7-2 to TRBJ2-5; D is undetermined. The CDR3 contains 14 residues. Trimming stripped 5 bases from V and 1 base from J, with 11 bases between. CDR1 SGHTA and CDR2 FQGNSA come from the germline V gene. The CDR3 protein is CASSVRLFQETQYF. The CDR3 bases are TGTGCCAGCAGCGTTCGACTCTTCCAAGAGACCCAGTACTTC. Looking up the rest from reference TRBV7-2 and TRBJ2-5 gives the full variable domain: GAGVSQSPSNKVTEKGKDVELRCDPISGHTALYWYRQSLGQGLEFLIYFQGNSAPDKSGLPSDRFSAERTGGSVSTLTIQRTQQEDSAVYLCASSVRLFQETQYFGPGTRLLVL.

The rearrangement links TRBV5-1 to TRBJ2-1; D gene uncertain. Germline CDR1 is SGHRS and CDR2 is YFSETQ. CDR3 length: 13 residues. The V and J ends lost 0 bases and 6 bases respectively, with 7 bases between them. The CDR3 DNA follows: TGCGCCAGCAGCTTGGGGCAGGTCAATGAGCAGTTCTTC. Translation: CASSLGQVNEQFF.

This clone was observed at least ten times. The chain combines TRBV10-3 with TRBJ2-4; D may be TRBD2 (5 bases). The CDR3 spans 13 residues. The V gene lost 0 bases and the J gene lost 15 bases, with 15 bases spanning the gap. Germline CDR1 reads ENHRY; CDR2 reads SYGVKD. The CDR3 reads CAISESGDEAMYF. In DNA form, the CDR3 reads TGTGCCATCAGTGAGTCGGGAGACGAGGCGATGTACTTC.